The 29 T cell receptor beta chains below were found in one sample sequenced in a study of pediatric ulcerative colitis (dated by TCRdb to about 2019). Library generation was performed with the immunoSEQ multiplex PCR assay. The clones in this table, taken by TCRdb from immuneACCESS, are in-frame only. Not every clone is retained; where verified, under half of the shortfall comes from an unresolved V gene, and the cause of the rest is unknown. The sample table holds over 35,000 clones, of which around four fifths were seen once. About 23% of the sample is taken by the ten largest. Input material: blood. These receptors originate from a girl aged 5-17 years with moderate ulcerative colitis.

This clone has a single count. The J gene is TRBJ2-5, the V gene TRBV7-2; a possible D gene is TRBD2 (7 bases). The CDR3 has 15 residues. Germline values: CDR1 SGHTA, CDR2 FQGNSA. V dropped 1 base and J dropped 1 base, with 10 bases sitting between them. The CDR3 sequence is CASSLVGGAQETQYF. The CDR3 DNA is TGTGCCAGCAGCTTAGTAGGGGGGGCCCAAGAGACCCAGTACTTC.

The CDR3 is CASSSRGDRGYEQYF. For the CDR3, the DNA is TGCGCCAGCAGCTCGAGGGGGGACAGGGGCTACGAGCAGTACTTC. The V and J genes are TRBV5-1 and TRBJ2-7, with 10 nucleotides matching TRBD1. V lost 3 bases and J lost 3; bases outside the gene matches: 6. Per germline, CDR1 SGHRS and CDR2 YFSETQ. CDR3 length: 15 amino acids.

The chain recombines TRBV5-1 with TRBJ2-2, with a possible D match to TRBD1 (5 bases). In germline, CDR1 is SGHRS, CDR2 YFSETQ. This CDR3 region has 16 residues. Trimming left V 0 bases short and J 5 bases short, with 14 bases between. CDR3 protein: CASSLDGAGRTGELFF. DNA of the CDR3: TGCGCCAGCAGCTTGGACGGCGCAGGGCGGACCGGGGAGCTGTTTTTT.

This chain joins TRBV29-1 and TRBJ1-1; possible D gene TRBD1, 5 bases. The CDR3 has 9 residues. The V gene lost 7 bases and the J gene lost 6 bases, with 6 bases spanning the gap. CDR1 SQVTM and CDR2 ANQGSEA come from the germline V gene. The CDR3 reads CSGGPEAFF. The CDR3 region has the DNA TGCAGCGGGGGACCTGAAGCTTTCTTT. Looking up the rest from reference TRBV29-1 and TRBJ1-1 gives the full variable domain: SAVISQKPSRDICQRGTSLTIQCQVDSQVTMMFWYRQQPGQSLTLIATANQGSEATYESGFVIDKFPISRPNLTFSTLTVSNMSPEDSSIYLCSGGPEAFFGQGTRLTVV.

This clone was counted a single time. This chain uses TRBV14 with TRBJ1-3; D is undetermined. Germline V CDR1 and CDR2: SGHDN, FVKESK. The CDR3 runs 15 residues. V gave up 4 bases and J gave up 0 bases, with 10 bases separating them. As DNA, the CDR3 is TGTGCCAGCAGCCCGGTAGCCTTCTCTGGAAACACCATATATTTT. Its translation is CASSPVAFSGNTIYF.

To note about this clone: Compared with germline, one end of the junction differs, possibly owing to a read error. The rearrangement joins TRBV7-7 to TRBJ2-2; D call uncertain. CDR3 length equals 13 residues. The germline gives CDR1 SSHAT, CDR2 FNYEAQ (reference sequence). The CDR3 sequence: CASSLRVTGELFF. The CDR3 DNA is TGTGCTAGCAGCTTAAGGGTTACCGGGGAGCTGTTTTTT.

The rearrangement uses TRBV2 and TRBJ2-5; D call uncertain. Germline V gives CDR1 SNHLY, CDR2 FYNNEI. This CDR3 has 11 amino acids. Between the trimmed V and J ends, which lost 8 bases and 0 bases, there was a span of 4 bases. CDR3 amino acids: CASLYQETQYF. In nucleotides, the CDR3 is TGTGCCAGCTTGTACCAAGAGACCCAGTACTTC.

The chain employs TRBV4-2 and TRBJ2-7, with a possible D match to TRBD1 (5 bases). Germline values: CDR1 LGHNA, CDR2 YNFKEQ. The CDR3 has 14 residues. The V end lost 4 bases, the J end lost 3 bases, and 13 bases lay between the germline ends. The CDR3 is CASSRGRELYEQYF. CDR3 sequence (DNA): TGTGCCAGCAGCCGGGGCCGAGAGCTCTACGAGCAGTACTTC.

The chain couples TRBV12-5 to TRBJ2-3, with TRBD2 matching 7 bases. The CDR3 consists of 16 residues. Germline V CDR1 and CDR2: LGHNT, FRNRAP. J was trimmed by 2 bases and V by 3 bases; bases with no gene match: 8. Here the CDR3 reads CASGLAAGYLTDTQYF. Written as DNA, the CDR3 is TGTGCTAGTGGTTTAGCAGCGGGGTATCTCACAGATACGCAGTATTTT.

The CDR3 here is CASWGNTEAFF. The CDR3 DNA reads as TGTGCCAGCTGGGGGAACACTGAAGCTTTCTTT. The rearrangement uses TRBV6-6 and TRBJ1-1; the D is unclear. This CDR3 has 11 amino acids. V was cut by 8 bases and J by 1 base, with 5 bases left in between. The germline gives CDR1 MNHNY, CDR2 SVGAGI (reference sequence).

The V and J genes are TRBV7-9 and TRBJ1-5, with 7 nucleotides matching TRBD1. CDR1 and CDR2 (germline): SEHNR, FQNEAQ (reference sequence). V lost 5 bases and J lost 1; bases outside the gene matches: 11. The CDR3 runs to 17 residues. CDR3 nucleotide sequence: TGTGCCAGCAGCCGGATCCCAGGGGGAAGCAGCAATCAGCCCCAGCATTTT. Its protein product is CASSRIPGGSSNQPQHF.

The CDR3 coding sequence is TGCGCCAGCAGCCCCGAGACAGGGGCCCTGGAGACCCAGTACTTC. It yields the protein CASSPETGALETQYF. This chain joins TRBV4-1 and TRBJ2-5; TRBD1 matches at 8 bases. V shed 4 bases, J shed 5 bases, and the junction held 9 bases outside the gene matches. The CDR3 has 15 amino acids. The germline CDR1 and CDR2 sequences are MGHRA and YSYEKL.

V is TRBV19 and J is TRBJ2-7; perhaps TRBD1 as D (6 bases). The length of the CDR3 is 15 residues. Germline V lookup: CDR1 LNHDA, CDR2 SQIVND (reference sequence). V was pared by 4 bases and J by 1 base, with 14 bases between. The CDR3 nucleotides read TGTGCCAGTAGTACCACCCGAGGACAGTCCTACGAGCAGTACTTC. Its protein is CASSTTRGQSYEQYF.

The CDR3 here is CAWSTGHPYGYTF. CDR3 nucleotide sequence: TGTGCCTGGAGTACTGGACACCCTTATGGCTACACCTTC. V gene TRBV30 combines with J gene TRBJ1-2; a possible D gene is TRBD1 (5 bases). The germline gives CDR1 GTSNPN, CDR2 SVGIG (reference sequence). This CDR3 has 13 amino acids. Trimming removed 2 bases at V and 5 bases at J, with 12 bases between.

CDR3 sequence: CASSSRGELFF. CDR3 DNA: TGTGCCAGCAGCAGCCGCGGGGAGCTGTTTTTT. J is TRBJ2-2 and V is TRBV6-5; D unresolved. This CDR3 contains 11 residues. Per the germline V gene, CDR1 is MNHEY and CDR2 is SVGAGI. Trimming took 6 bases from V and 7 from J, leaving 6 bases between them.

The V and J genes are TRBV7-3 and TRBJ2-5, with D hard to call. Germline V gene lookup returns CDR1 SGHTA and CDR2 FQGTGA. V shed 0 bases and J shed 7 bases, with 9 bases lying between them. The CDR3 is 13 residues long. The CDR3 DNA reads TGTGCCAGCAGCTTAACGGCCCCGGGGACCCAGTACTTC. It codes for CASSLTAPGTQYF.

The chain links TRBV5-1 to TRBJ1-4, with D possibly being TRBD1 (6 bases). The CDR3 consists of 15 residues. CDR1 is SGHRS, CDR2 YFSETQ, per germline. V lost 5 bases to trimming and J lost 7 bases, with 18 bases between them. In DNA, the CDR3 is TGCGCCAGCAGGGGACGGGGGGACATGGGTGAAAAACTGTTTTTT. It translates to CASRGRGDMGEKLFF.

The chain links TRBV9 to TRBJ2-1; a possible D gene is TRBD2 (6 bases). The CDR3 sequence is 16 residues long. Trimming removed 3 bases at V and 4 bases at J, with 17 bases between. CDR1 is SGDLS and CDR2 is YYNGEE in the germline V gene. The CDR3 nucleotides are TGTGCCAGCAGCGCCTTCCCGGGACTGGGGTACAATGAGCAGTTCTTC. Translation gives CASSAFPGLGYNEQFF.

The CDR3 loop reads CASSILDKSSEAFF. As DNA, the CDR3 is TGTGCCAGTAGTATTCTAGACAAAAGTAGTGAAGCTTTCTTT. The chain is built from TRBV19 and TRBJ1-1, with D unclear. CDR1 is LNHDA and CDR2 is SQIVND in the germline V gene (reference sequence). The CDR3 spans 14 residues. Trimming removed 3 bases from V and 7 bases from J, with 15 bases in between.

The chain has TRBV29-1 and TRBJ1-2; the match to TRBD1 covers 9 bases. The germline V gene has CDR1 SQVTM and CDR2 ANQGSEA. The CDR3 is 12 amino acids. J lost 7 bases, V lost 5 bases, and 5 bases had no gene match. The CDR3 coding sequence is TGCAGCGTTACAGGGGGCGCAAGTGGCTACACCTTC. Translating it yields CSVTGGASGYTF. The whole variable domain, filled in from reference TRBV29-1 and TRBJ1-2, reads SAVISQKPSRDICQRGTSLTIQCQVDSQVTMMFWYRQQPGQSLTLIATANQGSEATYESGFVIDKFPISRPNLTFSTLTVSNMSPEDSSIYLCSVTGGASGYTFGSGTRLTVV.

The chain has TRBV10-3 and TRBJ2-3; 8 bases map to TRBD2. Trimming removed 7 bases from V and 6 bases from J; junction bases left unmatched: 9. The CDR3 is made up of 14 amino acids. Germline V gene lookup returns CDR1 ENHRY and CDR2 SYGVKD. This chain's CDR3 is CAINQRESGDTQYF. The CDR3, as DNA: TGTGCCATCAATCAGCGGGAGTCGGGGGATACGCAGTATTTT.

The V call is TRBV7-8, the J call TRBJ1-5, with 7 bases aligning to TRBD1. Germline CDR1 is SGHVS and CDR2 is FQNEAQ. This CDR3 spans 18 amino acids. J was trimmed by 2 bases and V by 4 bases; bases with no gene match: 14. CDR3: CASSSGRTGSLGNQPQHF. CDR3 DNA sequence: TGTGCCAGCAGCTCGGGGCGGACAGGTAGCCTTGGCAATCAGCCCCAGCATTTT.

The CDR3 region has the DNA TGTGCCAGCAGCTTCAGGGGCGCTGGCTACACCTTC. Its protein is CASSFRGAGYTF. The chain recombines TRBV7-8 with TRBJ1-2; weak D call: TRBD1 (6 bases). The CDR3 contains 12 residues. Germline V CDR1 and CDR2: SGHVS, FQNEAQ. Trimming cost V 3 bases and J 7 bases, with 9 bases left between them.

The rearrangement joins TRBV6-5 to TRBJ2-7; either TRBD1 or TRBD2 may supply D (6 bases each). CDR1 MNHEY and CDR2 SVGAGI come from the germline V gene. V lost 2 bases and J 4 bases, leaving 12 bases between the germline ends. This CDR3 comprises 14 residues. CDR3 sequence reads: CASSYGQGTYEQYF. The CDR3 DNA reads TGTGCCAGCAGTTACGGGCAGGGGACTTACGAGCAGTACTTC.

The chain combines TRBV9 with TRBJ2-1, with D tentatively TRBD1 (6 bases). CDR1 is SGDLS and CDR2 is YYNGEE in the germline V gene. This CDR3 has 16 amino acids. Trimming removed 0 bases at V and 3 bases at J, with 13 bases between. The CDR3 is CASSVVPQGYYNEQFF. The CDR3 DNA reads TGTGCCAGCAGCGTAGTTCCTCAGGGGTACTACAATGAGCAGTTCTTC.

This chain joins TRBV4-3 and TRBJ1-2; TRBD1 aligns across 9 bases. Per the germline V gene, CDR1 is LGHNA and CDR2 is YSLEER. The CDR3 spans 17 residues. V lost 0 bases to trimming and J lost 8 bases; unmatched junction nucleotides: 13. CDR3 coding DNA: TGCGCCAGCAGCCAAGATTTGGGACAGGGTCCTTTGCAAGGCTACACCTTC. It is translated as CASSQDLGQGPLQGYTF.

CDR3 protein: CASSEYSTDNPEAFF. The CDR3 coding sequence is TGTGCCAGCAGTGAATACTCGACAGATAATCCTGAAGCTTTCTTT. The chain couples TRBV25-1 to TRBJ1-1, with D tentatively TRBD1 (5 bases). This CDR3 has 15 amino acids. V was cut by 0 bases and J by 6 bases, with 14 bases left in between. CDR1 MGHDK and CDR2 SYGVNS come from the germline V gene.

The V call is TRBV7-9, the J call TRBJ2-5, with D possibly TRBD1 on 5 matching bases. The V gene lost 5 bases and the J gene lost 4 bases, with 14 bases spanning the gap. This CDR3 contains 14 residues. The germline CDR1 and CDR2 sequences are SEHNR and FQNEAQ (reference sequence). DNA of the CDR3: TGTGCCAGCAGCCCAGGTGGGGCCCTAGAGACCCAGTACTTC. Translation gives CASSPGGALETQYF.

V gene TRBV4-1 combines with J gene TRBJ2-7; 7 nucleotides align to TRBD1. Germline lookup yields CDR1 MGHRA and CDR2 YSYEKL. The CDR3 is made up of 13 amino acids. V lost 4 bases to trimming and J lost 3 bases; unmatched junction nucleotides: 3. The CDR3 DNA is TGCGCCAGCAGCCCCGACAGGGACTACGAGCAGTACTTC. Translating it yields CASSPDRDYEQYF.